The clone carrying this TCR beta chain was detected many times. Its specificity is not known. The sample originates from a study of identical twins. Findings of the study overall: Cross-sectional statistics, not tracking of the same donors, supported the conclusions. Weaker excess twin sharing was seen among beta out-of-frame sequences. Fewer insertions characterized abundant cord blood beta clonotypes, whereas memory repertoires showed none. Analyses based on zero insertions could be partly confounded by invariant MAIT and iNKT cells.

One entry per CDR3 protein results from TCRdb running MiXCR on the 5' RACE reads. The sample records hundreds of thousands of distinct CDR3 sequences, around 5.7% being singletons. The CDR3 is made up of 15 amino acids. Per germline, CDR1 DFQATT and CDR2 SNEGSKA (reference sequence). V gave up 5 bases and J gave up 8 bases; unmatched junction bases: 9. Sequenced sample: naive T cells sorted from blood. This receptor was taken from a man aged 18 to 29 in good health. The chain employs TRBV20-1 and TRBJ2-1; 13 bases align to TRBD2. The CDR3 protein is CSAGRPGLAGHEQFF. CDR3 coding DNA: TGCAGTGCTGGACGGCCGGGACTAGCGGGACATGAGCAGTTCTTC.